This T cell receptor beta chain was documented in a study of identical twins. Note on this clonotype: Its antigen remains unidentified.

General study findings and limits: High-abundance cord blood beta clonotypes had fewer insertions; memory repertoires showed none.

A universal primer site was added by template switching, and unique molecular identifiers were carried by the cDNA. MiXCR, applied by TCRdb to the 5' RACE reads, yields one record per CDR3 protein. Seen here are about 250,000 distinct CDR3 sequences, about 14% observed once, and the top ten hold 7% to 9.5%. Germline loops: CDR1 SGHRS, CDR2 YFSETQ. This CDR3 comprises 12 residues. Trimming left V 4 bases short and J 8 bases short, with 10 bases between. The sample consisted of memory (CD45RO+) T cells sorted from blood. This chain links TRBV5-1 with TRBJ1-3; D unresolved. The sequence came from a young woman in good health. The CDR3 region is CASSAFGDTIYF. Here the CDR3 DNA reads TGCGCCAGCAGCGCTTTTGGGGACACCATATATTTT.